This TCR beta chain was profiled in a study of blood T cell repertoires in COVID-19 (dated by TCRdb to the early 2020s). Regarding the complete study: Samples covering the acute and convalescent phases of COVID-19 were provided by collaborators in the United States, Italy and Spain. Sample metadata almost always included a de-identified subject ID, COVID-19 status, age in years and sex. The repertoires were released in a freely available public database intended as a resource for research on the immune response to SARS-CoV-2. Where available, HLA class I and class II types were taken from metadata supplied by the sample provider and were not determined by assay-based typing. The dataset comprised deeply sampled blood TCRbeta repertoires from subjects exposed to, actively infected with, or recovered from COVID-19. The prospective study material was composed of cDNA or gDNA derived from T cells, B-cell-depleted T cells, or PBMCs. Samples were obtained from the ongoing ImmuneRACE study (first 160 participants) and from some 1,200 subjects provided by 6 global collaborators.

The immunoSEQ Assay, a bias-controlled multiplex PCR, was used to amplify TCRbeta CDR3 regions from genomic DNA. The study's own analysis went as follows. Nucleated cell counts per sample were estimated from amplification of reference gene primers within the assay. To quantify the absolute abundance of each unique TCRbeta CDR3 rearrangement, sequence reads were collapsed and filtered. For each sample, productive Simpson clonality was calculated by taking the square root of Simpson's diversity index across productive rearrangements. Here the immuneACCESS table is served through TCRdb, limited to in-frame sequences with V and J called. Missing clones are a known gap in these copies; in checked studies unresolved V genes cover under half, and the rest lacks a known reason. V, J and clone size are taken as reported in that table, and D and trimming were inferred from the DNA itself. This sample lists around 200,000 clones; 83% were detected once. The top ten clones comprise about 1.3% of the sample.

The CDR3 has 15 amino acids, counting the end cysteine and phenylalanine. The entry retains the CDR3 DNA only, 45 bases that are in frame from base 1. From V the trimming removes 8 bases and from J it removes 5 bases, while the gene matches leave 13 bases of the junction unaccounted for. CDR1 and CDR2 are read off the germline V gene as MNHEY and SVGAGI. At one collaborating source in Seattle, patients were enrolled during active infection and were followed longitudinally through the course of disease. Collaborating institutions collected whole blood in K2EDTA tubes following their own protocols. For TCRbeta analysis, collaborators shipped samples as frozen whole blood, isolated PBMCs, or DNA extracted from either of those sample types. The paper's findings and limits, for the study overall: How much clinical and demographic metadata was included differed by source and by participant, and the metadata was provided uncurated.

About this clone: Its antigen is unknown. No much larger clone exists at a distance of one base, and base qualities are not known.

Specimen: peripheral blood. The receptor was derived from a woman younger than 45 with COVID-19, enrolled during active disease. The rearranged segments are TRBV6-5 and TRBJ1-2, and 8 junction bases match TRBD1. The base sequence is TGTGCCAGCTCAATCAGGGGGCGAATTGGATATGGCTACACCTTC. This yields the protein CASSIRGRIGYGYTF.